This T cell receptor (beta chain) appears in the sequencing data of a study of technical replicates of blood from several donors. V was trimmed by 0 bases and J by 0 bases, leaving 3 bases between them. The germline CDR1 and CDR2 sequences are SGHNT and YENEEA. The CDR3 is made up of 15 amino acids. Repertoires were generated with immunoSEQ multiplex PCR, while TCRdb's copy carries only in-frame clones and drops some. Among 85,000 to 100,000 clones listed, approximately 94% were seen once. The receptor was derived from a human donor in good health. J is TRBJ1-6 and V is TRBV11-3, with D unresolved. Material: T cells isolated from PBMCs. CDR3 amino acids: CASSLDSSYNSPLHF. The CDR3 bases are TGTGCCAGCAGCTTAGACAGCTCCTATAATTCACCCCTCCACTTT.